Shown below are 32 T cell receptor beta chains from a single sample sequenced in a study of blood T cell repertoires in COVID-19. Sequencing was performed with immunoSEQ multiplex PCR; in TCRdb, only in-frame clones are kept and a portion is missing. The sample holds 150,000 to 200,000 clones; approximately 89% are singletons and the top ten take about 0.8%. Specimen: PBMCs or T cells enriched from blood (not recorded which). Receptor source: a woman younger than 35 who had recovered from COVID-19.

The chain uses TRBV5-1 and TRBJ1-1, with D perhaps TRBD1 (5 bases). Germline V gives CDR1 SGHRS, CDR2 YFSETQ. V was trimmed by 1 base and J by 3 bases, leaving 13 bases between them. This CDR3 region has 15 residues. The CDR3 nucleotides read TGCGCCAGCAGCTTGATGGAGACAGAATACACTGAAGCTTTCTTT. It yields the protein CASSLMETEYTEAFF. The full variable domain, completed using reference TRBV5-1 and TRBJ1-1, is KAGVTQTPRYLIKTRGQQVTLSCSPISGHRSVSWYQQTPGQGLQFLFEYFSETQRNKGNFPGRFSGRQFSNSRSEMNVSTLELGDSALYLCASSLMETEYTEAFFGQGTRLTVV.

The chain carries TRBV4-1 and TRBJ2-2; D not resolved. V was pared by 1 base and J by 4 bases, with 4 bases between. CDR1 is MGHRA, CDR2 YSYEKL, per germline. CDR3 length: 13 residues. The CDR3: CASSQASTGELFF. CDR3 in DNA: TGCGCCAGCAGCCAAGCGTCCACCGGGGAGCTGTTTTTT.

This rearrangement joins TRBV7-9 to TRBJ2-1; the match to TRBD2 covers 8 bases. This CDR3 comprises 18 residues. Germline V CDR1 and CDR2: SEHNR, FQNEAQ (reference sequence). Trimming took 5 bases from V and 0 from J; bases not matched to a gene: 12. CDR3 sequence (DNA): TGTGCCAGCAGCCTCACACGGAACGCGGGAGGCTCCTACAATGAGCAGTTCTTC. It codes for CASSLTRNAGGSYNEQFF.

The rearrangement links TRBV6-2 or TRBV6-3 to TRBJ1-2; 10 nucleotides agree with TRBD1. The length of the CDR3 is 15 residues. V lost 1 base and J lost 8; bases outside the gene matches: 7. The germline V gene has CDR1 MNHEY and CDR2 SVGEGT. CDR3 sequence: CASSYLTGGSPGYTF. DNA of the CDR3: TGTGCCAGCAGTTACTTGACAGGGGGCTCTCCCGGCTACACCTTC.

This chain connects TRBV11-2 to TRBJ2-1; D may be TRBD2 (5 bases). The germline V and J ends were trimmed by 3 bases and 0 bases, with 9 bases remaining between them. Germline CDR1 reads SGHAT; CDR2 reads FQNNGV. CDR3 size: 15 residues. CDR3 in DNA: TGTGCCAGCAGCTTTGAGCGGAGCTCCTACAATGAGCAGTTCTTC. It codes for CASSFERSSYNEQFF.

The rearrangement links TRBV10-2 to TRBJ2-2; D may be TRBD2 (6 bases). Between the trimmed V and J ends, which lost 6 bases and 1 base, there was a span of 12 bases. CDR3 length: 15 residues. Per germline, CDR1 WSHSY and CDR2 SAAADI. The CDR3 DNA reads as TGCGCCAGCAGGGCGTGGCGGGGGAACACCGGGGAGCTGTTTTTT. This translates into CASRAWRGNTGELFF.

This chain joins TRBV4-2 and TRBJ2-5, with D tentatively TRBD2 (7 bases). Looked up from germline, CDR1 is LGHNA and CDR2 is YNFKEQ. The CDR3 extends over 16 amino acids. V lost 0 bases to trimming and J lost 5 bases, with 16 bases between them. The CDR3 sequence: CASSQERGGGGETQYF. The CDR3 coding sequence is TGTGCCAGCAGCCAAGAAAGAGGCGGGGGCGGTGAGACCCAGTACTTC.

The J gene is TRBJ2-3, the V gene TRBV21-1; the DNA was not used to check the table's D call, TRBD2. TRBV21-1 is noted as a pseudogene. The CDR3 has 20 amino acids. The DNA of the CDR3 is TGTGCCAGCAGCAAATCGCTGGGTCTAGCGGAGGGTCCCCTCACAGATACGCAGTATTTT. Amino acids: CASSKSLGLAEGPLTDTQYF.

The chain carries TRBV15 and TRBJ1-2, with TRBD1 as a possible D gene (6 bases). V shed 3 bases and J shed 6 bases, with 23 bases lying between them. Germline V gene sequence: CDR1 LNHNV, CDR2 YYDKDF (reference sequence). The CDR3 is 17 amino acids. The CDR3 bases are TGTGCCACCAGCAGGGGGGGGCAGGGCCTCCCGAGGGATGGCTACACCTTC. Protein: CATSRGGQGLPRDGYTF. Complete variable domain (other parts from reference TRBV15 and TRBJ1-2): DAMVIQNPRYQVTQFGKPVTLSCSQTLNHNVMYWYQQKSSQAPKLLFHYYDKDFNNEADTPDNFQSRRPNTSFCFLDIRSPGLGDTAMYLCATSRGGQGLPRDGYTFGSGTRLTVV.

The chain couples TRBV6-5 to TRBJ1-1, with D maybe TRBD1 (5 bases). Between the trimmed V and J ends, which lost 4 bases and 5 bases, there was a span of 14 bases. The CDR3 spans 14 residues. CDR1 is MNHEY and CDR2 is SVGAGI in the germline V gene. CDR3 protein: CASSFPGGGTEAFF. The CDR3 DNA is TGTGCCAGCAGTTTTCCTGGGGGAGGTACTGAAGCTTTCTTT.

This chain links TRBV7-2 with TRBJ1-5, with TRBD1 matching over 7 bases. V shed 7 bases and J 0 bases; nucleotides not matched to a gene: 18. Germline CDR1 and CDR2: SGHTA and FQGNSA. The CDR3 spans 19 residues. The CDR3: CASIFDPTGRLYSNQPQHF. DNA for the CDR3: TGTGCCAGCATTTTCGATCCGACAGGGCGCCTATATAGCAATCAGCCCCAGCATTTT.

The rearrangement uses TRBV9 and TRBJ1-5, with D perhaps TRBD1 (5 bases). Trimming removed 4 bases from V and 3 bases from J, with 14 bases in between. CDR3 size: 15 residues. The germline CDR1 and CDR2 sequences are SGDLS and YYNGEE. The chain's CDR3 is CASSPGGELNQPQHF. DNA of the CDR3: TGTGCCAGCAGCCCGGGGGGGGAGCTCAATCAGCCCCAGCATTTT.

The chain is built from TRBV18 and TRBJ2-6; 8 bases match TRBD1. In germline, CDR1 is KGHSH, CDR2 LQKENI. The V gene end was trimmed by 2 bases and the J gene end by 0 bases; junction bases not matched to a gene: 3. The CDR3 is made up of 17 amino acids. CDR3 in DNA: TGTGCCAGCTCACCATCCGGGACAGGCTCTGGGGCCAACGTCCTGACTTTC. Translating it yields CASSPSGTGSGANVLTF.

Comment on this clone: The sample contains more than one DNA sequence encoding this CDR3. This rearrangement joins TRBV27 to TRBJ1-1; D perhaps matches TRBD1 (6 bases). Trimming removed 2 bases at V and 2 bases at J, with 9 bases between. CDR1 is MNHEY, CDR2 SMNVEV, per germline (reference sequence). This CDR3 is built from 14 residues. CDR3 nucleotide sequence: TGTGCCAGCAGTTTACTGGGGGCTAACACTGAAGCTTTCTTT. It translates to CASSLLGANTEAFF.

The chain links TRBV6-5 to TRBJ2-7; TRBD1 might be the D (6 bases). CDR1 is MNHEY and CDR2 is SVGAGI in the germline V gene. This CDR3 has 14 residues. The germline V and J ends were trimmed by 5 bases and 0 bases, with 11 bases remaining between them. The CDR3, as DNA: TGTGCCAGCAGTCAGGGGATTAGCTCCTACGAGCAGTACTTC. This translates into CASSQGISSYEQYF.

The gene calls are TRBV27 and TRBJ1-2; D is possibly TRBD1 (5 bases). Germline CDR1 reads MNHEY; CDR2 reads SMNVEV (reference sequence). Trimming pared 8 bases from V and 2 bases from J, leaving 15 bases between. The CDR3 extends over 14 amino acids. CDR3: CASQRQGGNYGYTF. CDR3 coding DNA: TGTGCCAGCCAGCGGCAGGGAGGAAACTATGGCTACACCTTC.

The chain carries TRBV30 and TRBJ2-2; a weak D match, TRBD1 (5 bases). This CDR3 spans 17 amino acids. Germline V gene sequence: CDR1 GTSNPN, CDR2 SVGIG (reference sequence). Trimming shortened V by 5 bases and J by 4 bases, and 23 bases separated the two germline ends. The CDR3 bases are TGTGCCTGGTCGGGCCTACCAGGGTACCCGGGCACCGGGGAGCTGTTTTTT. Protein sequence: CAWSGLPGYPGTGELFF.

CDR3 sequence: CASRVPDRGLYEQYF. The CDR3 nucleotides read TGTGCCAGCAGGGTTCCGGACAGGGGGCTCTACGAGCAGTACTTC. V usage is TRBV2 and J usage is TRBJ2-7, with 11 bases matching TRBD1. V shed 6 bases, J shed 3 bases, and the junction held 7 bases outside the gene matches. The CDR3 covers 15 residues. Germline lookup yields CDR1 SNHLY and CDR2 FYNNEI. Drawing the rest from reference TRBV2 and TRBJ2-7, the complete variable domain is EPEVTQTPSHQVTQMGQEVILRCVPISNHLYFYWYRQILGQKVEFLVSFYNNEISEKSEIFDDQFSVERPDGSNFTLKIRSTKLEDSAMYFCASRVPDRGLYEQYFGPGTRLTVT.

CDR3 residues: CASSLRRLLYNEQFF. The CDR3 DNA reads as TGTGCCAGCAGCCTCCGGAGGCTGTTATACAATGAGCAGTTCTTC. The chain has TRBV5-6 and TRBJ2-1; D perhaps matches TRBD2 (5 bases). Per the germline V gene, CDR1 is SGHDT and CDR2 is YYEEEE. The CDR3 loop spans 15 amino acids. V was shortened by 4 bases and J by 4 bases, with 15 bases between the two germline ends. Looking up the rest from reference TRBV5-6 and TRBJ2-1 gives the full variable domain: DAGVTQSPTHLIKTRGQQVTLRCSPKSGHDTVSWYQQALGQGPQFIFQYYEEEERQRGNFPDRFSGHQFPNYSSELNVNALLLGDSALYLCASSLRRLLYNEQFFGPGTRLTVL.

J is TRBJ1-1 and V is TRBV19; the match to TRBD1 covers 8 bases. The length of the CDR3 is 15 residues. Germline CDR1 reads LNHDA; CDR2 reads SQIVND (reference sequence). V lost 5 bases, J lost 10 bases, and 15 bases stayed unmatched. The CDR3 protein is CASSWAQTGVRGAFF. The CDR3 DNA reads as TGTGCCAGTAGTTGGGCCCAGACAGGGGTCCGTGGAGCTTTCTTT.

This rearrangement joins TRBV28 to TRBJ2-7; 8 bases agree with TRBD1. The CDR3 is made up of 15 amino acids. J gave up 5 bases and V 4 bases, and 10 bases lay outside the gene matches. Germline loops: CDR1 MDHEN, CDR2 SYDVKM. The CDR3 bases are TGTGCCAGCAGTTCACAAAGGACAGGGTCGGACGAGCAGTACTTC. It specifies CASSSQRTGSDEQYF.

The chain is built from TRBV7-9 and TRBJ2-7; TRBD1 matches at 7 bases. V shed 3 bases, J shed 2 bases, and the junction held 4 bases outside the gene matches. Looked up from germline, CDR1 is SEHNR and CDR2 is FQNEAQ (reference sequence). CDR3 size: 14 residues. As DNA, the CDR3 is TGTGCCAGCAGCTTCAGAGGGGGCGCCTACGAGCAGTACTTC. It codes for CASSFRGGAYEQYF.

This chain connects TRBV6-5 to TRBJ2-1; the D gene is possibly TRBD1 (6 bases). The V end lost 0 bases, the J end lost 4 bases, and 13 bases lay between the germline ends. Germline lookup yields CDR1 MNHEY and CDR2 SVGAGI. This CDR3 region has 16 residues. CDR3 DNA: TGTGCCAGCAGTTACTCGTTGGGGGCGGTGTACAATGAGCAGTTCTTC. Translation: CASSYSLGAVYNEQFF.

The CDR3: CASTKGGGPNEKLFF. Here the CDR3 DNA reads TGTGCCAGCACCAAGGGGGGGGGCCCCAATGAAAAACTGTTTTTT. The chain joins TRBV6-5 to TRBJ1-4; possible D gene TRBD1, 6 bases. This CDR3 contains 15 residues. CDR1 is MNHEY and CDR2 is SVGAGI in the germline V gene. V was clipped by 7 bases and J by 5 bases, with 17 bases between them.

The chain employs TRBV4-2 and TRBJ2-7, with 11 bases aligning to TRBD1. Germline V gene data show CDR1 as LGHNA and CDR2 as YNFKEQ. The CDR3 has 17 amino acids. V lost 0 bases and J lost 2; bases outside the gene matches: 6. The CDR3, as DNA: TGTGCCAGCAGCCAAGATAAGGGACAGGGGGTTGCCTACGAGCAGTACTTC. Translated, it gives CASSQDKGQGVAYEQYF.

The genes are TRBV29-1 and TRBJ1-2, with TRBD1 identical over 9 bases. The CDR3 runs 14 residues. V was pared by 4 bases and J by 5 bases, with 8 bases of the junction left unmatched. Germline V gene lookup returns CDR1 SQVTM and CDR2 ANQGSEA. The CDR3 spells CSVVSGTGIYGYTF. For the CDR3, the DNA is TGCAGCGTTGTTTCCGGGACAGGGATTTATGGCTACACCTTC. The variable domain in full, completed from reference TRBV29-1 and TRBJ1-2, reads SAVISQKPSRDICQRGTSLTIQCQVDSQVTMMFWYRQQPGQSLTLIATANQGSEATYESGFVIDKFPISRPNLTFSTLTVSNMSPEDSSIYLCSVVSGTGIYGYTFGSGTRLTVV.

The V gene is TRBV10-3, the J gene TRBJ2-7, with TRBD2 identical over 8 bases. This CDR3 has 15 residues. J lost 2 bases, V lost 6 bases, and 9 bases had no gene match. Germline values: CDR1 ENHRY, CDR2 SYGVKD. The DNA for the CDR3 is TGTGCCATCAGCTCAAGCGGGAGTACCCCCTACGAGCAGTACTTC. This encodes CAISSSGSTPYEQYF.

This clone appeared once. This chain joins TRBV18 and TRBJ2-7, with a weak D call TRBD2 (6 bases). This CDR3 spans 14 amino acids. Trimming cost V 3 bases and J 3 bases, with 12 bases left between them. Germline values: CDR1 KGHSH, CDR2 LQKENI. The CDR3, as DNA: TGTGCCAGCTCACCCGGATGGGGGGTCTACGAGCAGTACTTC. Protein product: CASSPGWGVYEQYF.

In this sample, this clone turned up once. V and J are TRBV19 and TRBJ1-1, with 10 positions matching TRBD1. Trimming cost V 4 bases and J 0 bases; bases outside gene matches: 8. CDR3 length: 17 residues. In germline, CDR1 is LNHDA, CDR2 SQIVND (reference sequence). Here the CDR3 reads CASSTNRDRGVNTEAFF. The CDR3 DNA follows: TGTGCCAGTAGTACCAACCGGGACAGGGGTGTGAACACTGAAGCTTTCTTT.

This chain connects TRBV12-3 or TRBV12-4 to TRBJ2-4, with 7 positions matching TRBD2. The CDR3 totals 13 residues. Unmatched junction bases numbered 1, after V lost 0 bases and J lost 8 bases. The CDR3 reads CASSLARGDIQYF. The CDR3 bases are TGTGCCAGCAGTTTAGCTCGGGGGGACATTCAGTACTTC.

The chain combines TRBV5-4 with TRBJ2-1; 15 positions match TRBD2. The CDR3 is 19 residues long. Germline V CDR1 and CDR2: SGHNT, YYREEE (reference sequence). Unmatched junction bases numbered 8, after V lost 4 bases and J lost 0 bases. The CDR3 nucleotides are TGTGCCAGCAGCGAAACCGGGACTAGCGGGAGGAGCTCCTACAATGAGCAGTTCTTC. It translates to CASSETGTSGRSSYNEQFF.

The gene calls are TRBV11-2 and TRBJ2-2; a weak D match, TRBD1 (5 bases). CDR1 and CDR2 (germline): SGHAT, FQNNGV. Trimming removed 2 bases from V and 0 bases from J, with 10 bases in between. The CDR3 spans 16 residues. The CDR3 DNA sequence: TGTGCCAGCAGCTTATTAAGGACACCGAACACCGGGGAGCTGTTTTTT. Translating it yields CASSLLRTPNTGELFF.